The present entry profiles one TCR beta chain with its context. The source of the sample is a study of T cell changes during pregnancy in multiple sclerosis. The repertoire was sequenced with immunoSEQ multiplex PCR; TCRdb's copy has only in-frame clones and lacks some. The sample yields roughly 40,000 clones, about 90% seen once. The CDR3 runs to 17 residues. The germline gives CDR1 LGHNA, CDR2 YSLEER. V trimming: 1 base; J trimming: 5 bases; junction bases outside the gene matches: 8. The clonotype originates from a female donor with multiple sclerosis, enrolled in a pregnancy study. The material was CD4+ T cells from peripheral blood mononuclear cells, obtained before pregnancy. This chain joins TRBV4-3 and TRBJ2-7; TRBD2 matches at 13 bases. The CDR3 reads CASSQAVGTSGINEQYF. The CDR3 region has the DNA TGCGCCAGCAGCCAAGCGGTCGGGACTAGCGGGATCAACGAGCAGTACTTC.